The T cell receptor beta chain described here comes from a study of blood T cell repertoires in COVID-19. Across the whole study: Collection of acute and convalescent COVID-19 samples took place in the United States, Italy and Spain.

Generated by immunoSEQ multiplex PCR, the TCRdb table keeps only in-frame clones and is missing some. The repertoire holds some 100,000 clones, more than 65% seen once, with under 20% in the top ten. CDR3 size: 16 residues. Germline assignment: CDR1 MNHNY and CDR2 SVGAGI (reference sequence). V was trimmed by 3 bases and J by 1 base, leaving 13 bases between them. The sample was peripheral blood. The clonotype comes from a human donor in a cohort sampled during active COVID-19. The genes are TRBV6-6 and TRBJ1-5; D call uncertain. Written as DNA, the CDR3 is TGTGCCAGCAGTTATAGCGCTTCGTTGAGCAATCAGCCCCAGCATTTT. This translates into CASSYSASLSNQPQHF.